This T cell receptor (beta chain) was profiled in a study of cytomegalovirus exposure and HLA in healthy donors. About the study: Researchers found that just over 80% of under 450 genotyped donors fell within the Caucasian-associated ancestry cluster. Study-level results: A missense variant in DCLRE1C was later tied to TCR beta V- and J-gene trimming.

60 Vbeta and 13 Jbeta primers were used in PCR. The method was immunoSEQ multiplex PCR; TCRdb's version includes in-frame clones alone and lacks a portion of them. The sample records over 45,000 clones, 81% being singletons. Healthy bone marrow donors made up the donors. V shed 10 bases and J shed 10 bases, with 11 bases lying between them. CDR3 length: 10 residues. Germline V gene lookup returns CDR1 LNHDA and CDR2 SQIVND (reference sequence). With regard to this clone: The target antigen is unknown.

Source material: PBMCs. V is TRBV19 and J is TRBJ2-4; TRBD2 might be the D (5 bases). This clonotype was obtained from a boy aged 5-17 years in good health and CMV-seropositive. This chain's CDR3 is CATKLGIQYF. CDR3 in DNA: TGTGCCACCAAACTAGGGATTCAGTACTTC.